This TCR beta chain was sequenced in a study of response to subunit inactivated influenza vaccine. Trimming cost V 0 bases and J 7 bases, with 16 bases left between them. CDR3 length: 15 residues. Per germline, CDR1 DFQATT and CDR2 SNEGSKA (reference sequence). TCRdb redid the calling of the RT-PCR reads with MiXCR, one entry per CDR3 protein. The sample consists of about 480,000 distinct CDR3 sequences, 13% of them appearing once. The sample in question was PBMCs from blood, obtained roughly 46 days after vaccination. The clonotype was recovered from a man aged 45-65 years who received an inactivated influenza vaccine. The genes are TRBV20-1 and TRBJ1-5; D might be TRBD1 (5 bases). The CDR3 spells CSARDPAAGWQPQHF. CDR3 in DNA: TGCAGTGCTAGAGATCCGGCGGCAGGGTGGCAGCCCCAGCATTTT.